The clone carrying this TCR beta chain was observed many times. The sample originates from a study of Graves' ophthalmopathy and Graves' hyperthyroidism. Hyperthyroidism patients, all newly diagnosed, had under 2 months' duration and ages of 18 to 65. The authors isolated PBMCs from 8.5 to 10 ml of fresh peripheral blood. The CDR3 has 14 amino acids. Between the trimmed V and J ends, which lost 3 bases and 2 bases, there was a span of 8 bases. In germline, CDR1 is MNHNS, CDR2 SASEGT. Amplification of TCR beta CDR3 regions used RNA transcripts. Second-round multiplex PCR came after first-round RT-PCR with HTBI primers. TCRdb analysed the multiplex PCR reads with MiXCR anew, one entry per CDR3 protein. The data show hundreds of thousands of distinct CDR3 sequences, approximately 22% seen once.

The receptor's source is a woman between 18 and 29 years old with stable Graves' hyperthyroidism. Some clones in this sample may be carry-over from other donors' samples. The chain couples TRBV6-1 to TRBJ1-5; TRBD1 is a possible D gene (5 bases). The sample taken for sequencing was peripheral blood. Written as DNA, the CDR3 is TGTGCCAGCAGTGACAGGGCTGGCAATCAGCCCCAGCATTTT. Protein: CASSDRAGNQPQHF.